These 23 T cell receptor beta chains originate from one sample sequenced in a study of cytotoxic CD8 clonotypes in ibrutinib-treated CLL. Method: immunoSEQ multiplex PCR; TCRdb's copy keeps in-frame clones and lacks some. The table lists 150,000 to 200,000 clones, 70% to 85% of them singletons. This sample comprised PBMCs, obtained after 24 months of ibrutinib treatment. The receptors were sampled from a human donor with chronic lymphocytic leukemia.

V and J are TRBV30 and TRBJ2-6; D is tentatively TRBD1 or TRBD2 (5 bases each). From germline, CDR1 is GTSNPN and CDR2 SVGIG (reference sequence). CDR3 length equals 16 residues. V lost 4 bases and J 0 bases, leaving 13 bases between the germline ends. CDR3 coding DNA: TGTGCCTGGACGAGGGACGTCCTCTCTGGGGCCAACGTCCTGACTTTC. This gives the protein CAWTRDVLSGANVLTF. Full variable domain (remainder filled in from reference TRBV30 and TRBJ2-6): SQTIHQWPATLVQPVGSPLSLECTVEGTSNPNLYWYRQAAGRGLQLLFYSVGIGQISSEVPQNLSASRPQDRQFILSSKKLLLSDSGFYLCAWTRDVLSGANVLTFGAGSRLTVL.

The chain links TRBV9 to TRBJ1-5, with a tentative D call TRBD1 (5 bases). The germline gives CDR1 SGDLS, CDR2 YYNGEE. The V end lost 0 bases, the J end lost 5 bases, and 9 bases lay between the germline ends. CDR3 length: 14 amino acids. The DNA for the CDR3 is TGTGCCAGCAGCGTAGACGGGGGTGATCAGCCCCAGCATTTT. Translation gives CASSVDGGDQPQHF.

This clone is a singleton in its sample. Other DNA sequences in the sample encode the same CDR3. The CDR3 sequence: CASSVATGGDREKLFF. Written as DNA, the CDR3 is TGTGCCAGCAGCGTAGCTACGGGGGGCGATCGAGAAAAACTGTTTTTT. The chain has TRBV9 and TRBJ1-4; D is perhaps TRBD1 (6 bases). Germline V gene sequence: CDR1 SGDLS, CDR2 YYNGEE. This CDR3 spans 16 amino acids. Trimming left V 0 bases short and J 8 bases short, with 17 bases between.

The gene calls are TRBV19 and TRBJ1-1; perhaps TRBD1 as D (6 bases). Germline V gene lookup returns CDR1 LNHDA and CDR2 SQIVND (reference sequence). V was trimmed by 6 bases and J by 1 base, leaving 12 bases between them. This CDR3 region has 14 residues. CDR3 sequence reads: CASRFLGGNTEAFF. The CDR3 coding sequence is TGTGCCAGTAGGTTTTTAGGGGGGAACACTGAAGCTTTCTTT.

V gene TRBV4-1 combines with J gene TRBJ1-5, with TRBD1 as a possible D gene (5 bases). With 1 base removed from V and 4 bases from J, the gap between germline ends came to 8 bases. CDR3 length equals 14 residues. Germline V gives CDR1 MGHRA, CDR2 YSYEKL. CDR3 in DNA: TGCGCCAGCAGCCAAGTACAGGTTAATCAGCCCCAGCATTTT. The encoded protein is CASSQVQVNQPQHF.

Here the CDR3 reads CASSTTKKSNQPQHF. The CDR3 bases are TGTGCCAGTAGTACCACGAAGAAAAGCAATCAGCCCCAGCATTTT. This rearrangement joins TRBV19 to TRBJ1-5; D is uncertain. The CDR3 contains 15 residues. Germline V gene lookup returns CDR1 LNHDA and CDR2 SQIVND (reference sequence). V dropped 4 bases and J dropped 1 base, with 11 bases sitting between them.

This clone was found a few times. This chain joins TRBV5-8 and TRBJ1-1, with D uncertain. Trimming removed 5 bases from V and 4 bases from J, with 3 bases in between. The CDR3 is 10 residues long. Germline V lookup: CDR1 SGHTS, CDR2 YDEGEE. The CDR3 loop is CASRATEAFF. The DNA of the CDR3 is TGTGCCAGCAGGGCCACTGAAGCTTTCTTT. The complete variable domain, with remaining parts taken from reference TRBV5-8 and TRBJ1-1, reads EAGVTQSPTHLIKTRGQQATLRCSPISGHTSVYWYQQALGLGLQFLLWYDEGEERNRGNFPPRFSGRQFPNYSSELNVNALELEDSALYLCASRATEAFFGQGTRLTVV.

The chain employs TRBV30 and TRBJ2-2; D may be TRBD2 (6 bases). The germline V gene encodes CDR1 GTSNPN and CDR2 SVGIG (reference sequence). Trimming cost V 4 bases and J 5 bases, with 11 bases left between them. The CDR3 is 13 amino acids. The CDR3 spells CAWTRGVTGELFF. CDR3 bases: TGTGCCTGGACCCGCGGGGTGACCGGGGAGCTGTTTTTT. Together with reference TRBV30 and TRBJ2-2, the CDR3 gives the full variable domain: SQTIHQWPATLVQPVGSPLSLECTVEGTSNPNLYWYRQAAGRGLQLLFYSVGIGQISSEVPQNLSASRPQDRQFILSSKKLLLSDSGFYLCAWTRGVTGELFFGEGSRLTVL.

About this clone itself: The same CDR3 is also encoded by other DNA sequences in this sample. CDR3 sequence: CASSRTRDRLYNEQFF. DNA for the CDR3: TGCGCCAGCAGCCGGACCCGGGACAGATTATACAATGAGCAGTTCTTC. This chain uses TRBV5-1 with TRBJ2-1; 7 nucleotides match TRBD1. Germline CDR1 and CDR2: SGHRS and YFSETQ. V was pared by 4 bases and J by 4 bases, with 11 bases of the junction left unmatched. The CDR3 runs 16 residues.

The CDR3 reads CASSLTSGKETQYF. The CDR3, as DNA: TGTGCCAGCAGCTTGACTAGCGGGAAAGAGACCCAGTACTTC. V and J are TRBV5-4 and TRBJ2-5; 10 bases agree with TRBD2. This CDR3 is built from 14 residues. Trimming took 1 base from V and 3 from J; bases not matched to a gene: 0. Germline lookup yields CDR1 SGHNT and CDR2 YYREEE (reference sequence). Together with reference TRBV5-4 and TRBJ2-5, the CDR3 gives the full variable domain: ETGVTQSPTHLIKTRGQQVTLRCSSQSGHNTVSWYQQALGQGPQFIFQYYREEENGRGNFPPRFSGLQFPNYSSELNVNALELDDSALYLCASSLTSGKETQYFGPGTRLLVL.

This chain links TRBV18 with TRBJ1-5; D unresolved. Trimming left V 5 bases short and J 2 bases short, with 16 bases between. Germline CDR1 reads KGHSH; CDR2 reads LQKENI. The CDR3 covers 16 residues. CDR3 in DNA: TGTGCCAGCTCATCGACCACCTCGCGGGGCAATCAGCCCCAGCATTTT. This gives the protein CASSSTTSRGNQPQHF.

The chain links TRBV5-1 to TRBJ2-1, with 10 bases lining up with TRBD1. Trimming took 4 bases from V and 9 from J; bases not matched to a gene: 4. The CDR3 consists of 13 residues. In germline, CDR1 is SGHRS, CDR2 YFSETQ. CDR3 nucleotide sequence: TGCGCCAGCAGCGGGACAGGGGTCCCTGAGCAGTTCTTC. This translates into CASSGTGVPEQFF.

The chain recombines TRBV19 with TRBJ1-1; D may be TRBD1 (5 bases). With 5 bases removed from V and 0 bases from J, the gap between germline ends came to 10 bases. Germline lookup yields CDR1 LNHDA and CDR2 SQIVND (reference sequence). The CDR3 contains 14 residues. The CDR3 region has the DNA TGTGCCAGTAGTCCGGGACGGATGAACACTGAAGCTTTCTTT. It yields the protein CASSPGRMNTEAFF.

The chain couples TRBV18 to TRBJ1-4, with 7 bases lining up with TRBD1. Germline CDR1 is KGHSH and CDR2 is LQKENI. This CDR3 is built from 15 residues. Trimming at V came to 6 bases and at J to 5 bases, leaving 9 bases not matched to a gene. CDR3 nucleotides: TGTGCCAGCTCGCTCGGACAGGCCTTGAATGAAAAACTGTTTTTT. This codes for CASSLGQALNEKLFF.

The chain is built from TRBV4-3 and TRBJ2-1; 7 bases align to TRBD2. V trimming: 4 bases; J trimming: 2 bases; junction bases outside the gene matches: 11. Per germline, CDR1 LGHNA and CDR2 YSLEER. The CDR3 sequence is 17 residues long. The CDR3 nucleotides read TGCGCCAGCAGCCGAGGGGTAGCTAGCGGTCCCTACAATGAGCAGTTCTTC. Translation gives CASSRGVASGPYNEQFF.

CDR3 nucleotides: TGTGCCACCAGCACTGGCTCCGACAGGCATAGCGGGAGAGCCTACGAGCAGTACTTC. Translating it yields CATSTGSDRHSGRAYEQYF. The V call is TRBV15, the J call TRBJ2-7, with 9 positions matching TRBD2. The CDR3 runs 19 residues. Germline loops: CDR1 LNHNV, CDR2 YYDKDF (reference sequence). V lost 4 bases to trimming and J lost 2 bases; unmatched junction nucleotides: 18.

V usage is TRBV5-1 and J usage is TRBJ2-6, with 8 bases matching TRBD1. The CDR3 contains 15 residues. V was pared by 4 bases and J by 4 bases, with 4 bases of the junction left unmatched. Germline lookup yields CDR1 SGHRS and CDR2 YFSETQ. The CDR3 DNA follows: TGCGCCAGCAGCCTCCAGGGGGCAGGGGCCAACGTCCTGACTTTC. Amino acids: CASSLQGAGANVLTF.

In this sample, this clone turned up many times. The CDR3 DNA reads TGCGCCAGCAGCTTGGGACCTAGGGAGACCCAGTACTTC. Its translation: CASSLGPRETQYF. The chain uses TRBV5-1 and TRBJ2-5; D not resolved. Germline V gene lookup returns CDR1 SGHRS and CDR2 YFSETQ. The length of the CDR3 is 13 residues. Trimming shortened V by 0 bases and J by 5 bases, and 8 bases separated the two germline ends.

The chain is built from TRBV9 and TRBJ1-1; D is unclear. V was trimmed by 0 bases and J by 6 bases, leaving 9 bases between them. The CDR3 has 13 residues. CDR1 is SGDLS and CDR2 is YYNGEE in the germline V gene. The CDR3 DNA is TGTGCCAGCAGCGTAGGGACGGACGCTGAAGCTTTCTTT. Its translation is CASSVGTDAEAFF. The variable domain in full, with the rest retrieved from reference TRBV9 and TRBJ1-1, is DSGVTQTPKHLITATGQRVTLRCSPRSGDLSVYWYQQSLDQGLQFLIQYYNGEERAKGNILERFSAQQFPDLHSELNLSSLELGDSALYFCASSVGTDAEAFFGQGTRLTVV.

The genes are TRBV6-6 and TRBJ2-5; D possibly corresponds to TRBD2 (6 bases). Germline values: CDR1 MNHNY, CDR2 SVGAGI (reference sequence). The CDR3 contains 14 residues. Trimming pared 6 bases from V and 3 bases from J, leaving 14 bases between. CDR3 sequence: CASRKGLAKETQYF. The DNA for the CDR3 is TGTGCCAGCAGAAAGGGGCTAGCGAAAGAGACCCAGTACTTC.

Only a few counts were recorded for this clone. V is TRBV30 and J is TRBJ2-5, with 7 bases lining up with TRBD1. The CDR3 covers 16 residues. V trimming: 0 bases; J trimming: 2 bases; junction bases outside the gene matches: 9. CDR1 is GTSNPN and CDR2 is SVGIG in the germline V gene (reference sequence). The CDR3 sequence: CAWSVWGTAKQETQYF. The CDR3, as DNA: TGTGCCTGGAGTGTTTGGGGGACAGCGAAGCAAGAGACCCAGTACTTC.

The chain recombines TRBV7-2 with TRBJ1-1; no reliable D call. Germline assignment: CDR1 SGHTA and CDR2 FQGNSA. The CDR3 spans 14 residues. V was cut by 5 bases and J by 0 bases, with 10 bases left in between. The CDR3 nucleotides are TGTGCCAGCAGCGAGGGCGTATTGAACACTGAAGCTTTCTTT. It yields the protein CASSEGVLNTEAFF. The whole variable domain, remainder taken from reference TRBV7-2 and TRBJ1-1, is GAGVSQSPSNKVTEKGKDVELRCDPISGHTALYWYRQSLGQGLEFLIYFQGNSAPDKSGLPSDRFSAERTGGSVSTLTIQRTQQEDSAVYLCASSEGVLNTEAFFGQGTRLTVV.

The chain uses TRBV6-5 and TRBJ2-5, with D hard to call. The germline V gene encodes CDR1 MNHEY and CDR2 SVGAGI. The CDR3 is 13 amino acids. Trimming stripped 7 bases from V and 4 bases from J, with 13 bases between. The CDR3 spells CASTDPWGETQYF. DNA for the CDR3: TGTGCCAGCACGGACCCCTGGGGAGAGACCCAGTACTTC.